A single sample gave rise to the 24 T cell receptor beta chains below, sequenced in a study of CD4 and CD8 cells across lung adenocarcinoma regions. TCRdb recomputed calls from the PCR reads with MiXCR, one row per CDR3 protein. The table shows around 1,900 distinct CDR3 sequences, with 61% occurring only once. The sequencing input was CD4+ T cells from the margin of a lung tumor. The source of these receptors is a female donor with lung adenocarcinoma. The CD4 and CD8 labels of this study may be unreliable.

V gene TRBV10-3 combines with J gene TRBJ2-1, with D tentatively TRBD2 (5 bases). CDR3 length equals 8 residues. Germline lookup yields CDR1 ENHRY and CDR2 SYGVKD. Trimming took 10 bases from V and 12 from J, leaving 7 bases between them. The CDR3 region is CATGVQFF. CDR3 bases: TGTGCCACCGGGGTGCAGTTCTTC.

CDR3 in amino acids: CASSSGLAGYNEQFF. DNA for the CDR3: TGCGCCAGCTCAAGTGGACTAGCGGGATACAATGAGCAGTTCTTC. V and J are TRBV10-1 and TRBJ2-1, with TRBD2 matching 12 bases. V shed 8 bases and J 4 bases; nucleotides not matched to a gene: 6. The CDR3 extends over 15 amino acids. Germline values: CDR1 WNHNN, CDR2 SYGVQD (reference sequence).

The chain links TRBV6-2 or TRBV6-3 to TRBJ2-1; D is possibly TRBD2 (6 bases). The germline gives CDR1 MNHEY, CDR2 SVGEGT. V was cut by 2 bases and J by 3 bases, with 17 bases left in between. CDR3 size: 17 residues. The DNA of the CDR3 is TGTGCCAGCAGTTACGAGCCCGGGACTGGGGTCTACAATGAGCAGTTCTTC. Translating gives CASSYEPGTGVYNEQFF.

The chain carries TRBV7-2 and TRBJ2-1; 7 bases line up with TRBD2. The CDR3 runs to 17 residues. Germline CDR1 and CDR2: SGHTA and FQGNSA. The J segment lost 1 base and the V segment lost 1 base, leaving 7 bases of the junction unmatched. CDR3 in amino acids: CASSLVPGAGSYNEQFF. DNA of the CDR3: TGTGCCAGCAGCTTAGTCCCGGGAGCGGGATCCTACAATGAGCAGTTCTTC.

This clonotype has more than one count but fewer than ten. The rearrangement links TRBV6-2 or TRBV6-3 to TRBJ2-1; the D is unclear. V lost 4 bases to trimming and J lost 4 bases, with 8 bases between them. CDR3 length equals 13 residues. Germline CDR1 and CDR2: MNHEY and SVGEGT. The CDR3 region is CASSLDHYNEQFF. The CDR3 DNA follows: TGTGCCAGCAGTTTGGACCATTACAATGAGCAGTTCTTC.

This clonotype rates as large. This chain links TRBV12-3 or TRBV12-4 with TRBJ2-2, with D unclear. V lost 2 bases and J 5 bases, leaving 6 bases between the germline ends. CDR3 size: 13 residues. The chain's CDR3 is CASSLSSTGELFF. The CDR3 coding sequence is TGTGCCAGCAGTTTAAGTAGTACCGGGGAGCTGTTTTTT.

This clonotype showed up just a few times. The CDR3 loop reads CASSFLRLAGGETQYF. Written as DNA, the CDR3 is TGTGCCAGCAGTTTTCTTAGACTAGCGGGAGGGGAGACCCAGTACTTC. The gene calls are TRBV12-3 or TRBV12-4 and TRBJ2-5, with 14 bases aligning to TRBD2. This CDR3 contains 16 residues. Trimming removed 3 bases from V and 5 bases from J; junction bases left unmatched: 5.

This clonotype was detected a few times. The V gene is TRBV7-6, the J gene TRBJ2-1, with 12 positions matching TRBD2. Trimming cost V 5 bases and J 7 bases; bases outside gene matches: 9. CDR1 and CDR2 (germline): SGHVS, FNYEAQ. This CDR3 has 16 residues. In DNA form, the CDR3 reads TGTGCCAGCAGCAATAGGGCTAGCGGGAGGGGAAATGAGCAGTTCTTC. It encodes CASSNRASGRGNEQFF.

This chain connects TRBV27 to TRBJ2-2; 8 bases fit TRBD1. This CDR3 is built from 17 residues. V shed 6 bases and J 6 bases; nucleotides not matched to a gene: 15. The germline gives CDR1 MNHEY, CDR2 SMNVEV (reference sequence). Here the CDR3 reads CASSPPGQGLLAGELFF. CDR3 sequence (DNA): TGTGCCAGCAGCCCCCCAGGACAGGGCCTATTGGCCGGGGAGCTGTTTTTT.

In its sample, this clonotype was seen a few times. The chain joins TRBV6-1 to TRBJ2-1; 11 bases map to TRBD2. The V and J ends lost 2 bases and 7 bases, in that order; junction bases with no gene match: 1. Germline CDR1 and CDR2: MNHNS and SASEGT. This CDR3 contains 14 residues. DNA for the CDR3: TGTGCCAGCAGTGAACTAGCGGGAGGTAATGAGCAGTTCTTC. This codes for CASSELAGGNEQFF.

This CDR3 is CASSEQGVNTEAFF. In nucleotides, the CDR3 is TGTGCCAGCAGTGAACAGGGGGTGAACACTGAAGCTTTCTTT. This chain links TRBV6-1 with TRBJ1-1; 7 bases fit TRBD1. The CDR3 sequence is 14 residues long. V trimming: 2 bases; J trimming: 0 bases; junction bases outside the gene matches: 0. The germline gives CDR1 MNHNS, CDR2 SASEGT.

The V and J genes are TRBV12-3 or TRBV12-4 and TRBJ2-3, with D perhaps matching TRBD1 (5 bases). Trimming took off 3 bases at V and 4 bases at J, with 20 bases between the two ends. The CDR3 covers 17 residues. CDR3 nucleotides: TGTGCCAGCAGTTTTGGTACCTGGGCAGGGCCCGCAGATACGCAGTATTTT. It yields the protein CASSFGTWAGPADTQYF.

The rearrangement joins TRBV25-1 to TRBJ2-5; perhaps TRBD2 as D (5 bases). CDR1 and CDR2 (germline): MGHDK, SYGVNS. V lost 4 bases and J lost 2, with 17 bases in between. The CDR3 runs 16 residues. CDR3 sequence reads: CASSAPKDFPQETQYF. Here the CDR3 DNA reads TGTGCCAGCAGTGCCCCGAAGGACTTTCCTCAAGAGACCCAGTACTTC.

The V gene is TRBV6-1, the J gene TRBJ2-5; 7 nucleotides align to TRBD1. The germline V gene encodes CDR1 MNHNS and CDR2 SASEGT. The CDR3 runs to 12 residues. Trimming cost V 7 bases and J 4 bases; bases outside gene matches: 3. The CDR3 spells CASNRGGETQYF. CDR3 in DNA: TGTGCCAGCAACAGGGGCGGAGAGACCCAGTACTTC.

This clonotype appeared a single time. The genes are TRBV6-5 and TRBJ2-2, with TRBD2 as a possible D gene (5 bases). CDR1 and CDR2 from the germline V gene are MNHEY and SVGAGI. The CDR3 covers 16 residues. Between the trimmed V and J ends, which lost 6 bases and 5 bases, there was a span of 19 bases. The CDR3 spells CASRNSDSRKTGELFF. CDR3 DNA: TGTGCCAGCAGAAACTCGGACTCTCGGAAGACCGGGGAGCTGTTTTTT.

The chain couples TRBV7-9 to TRBJ2-7; tentatively, D is TRBD1 (5 bases). Deletions cut 6 bases from V and 1 base from J, with 13 bases between. The CDR3 sequence is 14 residues long. Germline V gives CDR1 SEHNR, CDR2 FQNEAQ (reference sequence). CDR3 loop: CASRSDRLSYEQYF. For the CDR3, the DNA is TGTGCCAGCAGATCAGACAGACTTTCCTACGAGCAGTACTTC.

The chain joins TRBV6-1 to TRBJ2-1, with 8 bases lining up with TRBD1. The germline CDR1 and CDR2 sequences are MNHNS and SASEGT. This CDR3 region has 14 residues. J was trimmed by 10 bases and V by 5 bases; bases with no gene match: 10. CDR3: CASSPRTGPYEQFF. Here the CDR3 DNA reads TGTGCCAGCAGTCCCCGGACAGGGCCCTACGAGCAGTTCTTC.

The rearrangement links TRBV6-1 to TRBJ2-3; TRBD2 agrees at 8 bases. This CDR3 region has 16 residues. V lost 5 bases to trimming and J lost 2 bases; unmatched junction nucleotides: 9. The V gene's germline CDR1 is MNHNS and CDR2 SASEGT. The CDR3 nucleotides are TGTGCCAGCAGTCCTAGCGGGCACCCAACCACAGATACGCAGTATTTT. Its translation: CASSPSGHPTTDTQYF.

This chain joins TRBV28 and TRBJ2-1; 8 bases align to TRBD1. In germline, CDR1 is MDHEN, CDR2 SYDVKM. This CDR3 has 15 residues. The junction had 5 bases not matched to a gene; V was cut back by 5 bases and J by 2 bases. CDR3 protein: CASSRQGPPYNEQFF. DNA for the CDR3: TGTGCCAGCAGTCGACAGGGGCCCCCCTACAATGAGCAGTTCTTC.

The V call is TRBV6-5, the J call TRBJ2-1, with 13 positions matching TRBD2. This CDR3 region has 16 residues. The V segment lost 4 bases and the J segment 5 bases; nucleotides outside the gene matches: 5. Germline loops: CDR1 MNHEY, CDR2 SVGAGI. The CDR3 loop reads CASSFRTSGRDNEQFF. The CDR3 coding sequence is TGTGCCAGCAGTTTCCGTACTAGCGGGAGGGACAATGAGCAGTTCTTC.

This clonotype occurred a few times. This chain joins TRBV5-6 and TRBJ2-5, with D perhaps matching TRBD1 or TRBD2 (5 bases each). The germline gives CDR1 SGHDT, CDR2 YYEEEE. CDR3 length equals 13 residues. Trimming pared 8 bases from V and 2 bases from J, leaving 13 bases between. The CDR3 sequence: CASSGTLQETQYF. CDR3 DNA sequence: TGTGCCAGTTCCGGGACGCTACAAGAGACCCAGTACTTC.

The chain carries TRBV6-5 and TRBJ2-5; TRBD2 agrees at 7 bases. The CDR3 has 18 amino acids. CDR1 and CDR2 from the germline V gene are MNHEY and SVGAGI. V gave up 4 bases and J gave up 2 bases; unmatched junction bases: 16. The CDR3 sequence is CASSSPTFASGDQETQYF. In DNA form, the CDR3 reads TGTGCCAGCAGTTCCCCCACTTTCGCTAGCGGAGATCAAGAGACCCAGTACTTC.

A single count supports this clonotype. This chain links TRBV11-2 with TRBJ2-5; D unclear. Trimming pared 4 bases from V and 5 bases from J, leaving 5 bases between. CDR3 length equals 11 residues. The germline V gene encodes CDR1 SGHAT and CDR2 FQNNGV. The DNA of the CDR3 is TGTGCCAGCAGCTCGTGGGAGACCCAGTACTTC. Amino acids: CASSSWETQYF.

This clonotype occurred a few times. The chain carries TRBV6-1 and TRBJ2-1, with TRBD2 matching over 8 bases. Germline CDR1 reads MNHNS; CDR2 reads SASEGT. This CDR3 region has 16 residues. V gave up 6 bases and J gave up 6 bases; unmatched junction bases: 13. The CDR3 spells CASRQAGVGKRNEQFF. The CDR3 DNA follows: TGTGCCAGCAGACAAGCGGGAGTCGGTAAACGCAATGAGCAGTTCTTC.